This T cell receptor (beta chain) is drawn from a study of blood T cell repertoires in COVID-19. About the research overall: The analysed material was cDNA or gDNA that came from T cells, B-cell-depleted T cells, or PBMCs.

In germline, CDR1 is SGDLS, CDR2 YYNGEE. With V trimmed by 4 bases and J by 1 base, 11 bases remained unmatched. The CDR3 loop spans 17 amino acids. The authors' processing: Quantification of nucleated cells was approximated via reference gene primer amplification. Clones were sequenced by immunoSEQ multiplex PCR, and TCRdb holds only the in-frame ones, with some missing. V and J calls and clone size follow that table, whereas D and trimming were derived from the DNA. The sample records about 90,000 clones, about 77% being singletons. The source material was peripheral blood. This receptor was taken from a woman older than 75 with acute or convalescent COVID-19. The chain couples TRBV9 to TRBJ1-5, with 7 nucleotides matching TRBD1. CDR3 residues: CASSIRQGRKSNQPQHF. CDR3 DNA: TGTGCCAGCAGCATACGACAGGGAAGGAAAAGCAATCAGCCCCAGCATTTT.